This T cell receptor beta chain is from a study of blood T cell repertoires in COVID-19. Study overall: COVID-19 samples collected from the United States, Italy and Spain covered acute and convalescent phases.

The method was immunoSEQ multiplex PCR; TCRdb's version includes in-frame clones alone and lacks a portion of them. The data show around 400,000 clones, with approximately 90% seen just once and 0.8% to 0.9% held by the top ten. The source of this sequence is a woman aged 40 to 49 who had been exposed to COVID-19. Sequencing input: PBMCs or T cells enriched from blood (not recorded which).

The DNA of the CDR3 is TGTGCCAGCAGCTTTTCCCCGGGAGTGAATGATGAGCAGTTCTTC. Its protein is CASSFSPGVNDEQFF. The J gene is TRBJ2-1, the V gene TRBV5-5; weak D call: TRBD2 (6 bases). The CDR3 has 15 residues. Germline CDR1 reads SGHKS; CDR2 reads YYEKEE (reference sequence). With 2 bases removed from V and 8 bases from J, the gap between germline ends came to 17 bases. The complete variable domain, with remaining parts taken from reference TRBV5-5 and TRBJ2-1, reads DAGVTQSPTHLIKTRGQQVTLRCSPISGHKSVSWYQQVLGQGPQFIFQYYEKEERGRGNFPDRFSARQFPNYSSELNVNALLLGDSALYLCASSFSPGVNDEQFFGPGTRLTVL.